This T cell receptor (beta chain) stems from a study of cytomegalovirus exposure and HLA in healthy donors. General study results and limits: First-cohort TCR clusters tended to co-occur in the roughly 130 validation repertoires, a later analysis found. The study found most TCR sequences rare, yet found some public TCRs in many donors.

About this clone itself: Its specificity is not known.

Germline V lookup: CDR1 MNHEY, CDR2 SMNVEV (reference sequence). Trimming cost V 5 bases and J 1 base, with 6 bases left between them. The CDR3 runs to 12 residues. Sequencing was performed with immunoSEQ multiplex PCR; in TCRdb, only in-frame clones are kept and a portion is missing. The sample carries around 190,000 clones, roughly 86% recorded once. This TCR derives from a man aged 25 to 45 in good health and CMV-seropositive. The chain combines TRBV27 with TRBJ2-7; tentative D call: TRBD2 (5 bases). Sequenced: PBMCs. CDR3 DNA: TGTGCCAGCAGTGAGGGATCCTACGAGCAGTACTTC. It yields the protein CASSEGSYEQYF.